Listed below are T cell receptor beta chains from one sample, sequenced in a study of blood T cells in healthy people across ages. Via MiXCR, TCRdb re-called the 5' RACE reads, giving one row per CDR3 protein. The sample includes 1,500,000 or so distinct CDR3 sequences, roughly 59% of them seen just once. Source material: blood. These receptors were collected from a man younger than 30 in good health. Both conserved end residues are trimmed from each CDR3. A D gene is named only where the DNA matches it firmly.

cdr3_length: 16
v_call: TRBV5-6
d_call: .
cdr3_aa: ASSYGHSGASGANVLT

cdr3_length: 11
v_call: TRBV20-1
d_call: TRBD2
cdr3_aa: SANGLDRDTQY

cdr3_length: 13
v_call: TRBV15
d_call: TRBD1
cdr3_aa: ATSRTGGANYGYT

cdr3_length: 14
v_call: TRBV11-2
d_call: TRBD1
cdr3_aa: ASSLGDRGRYQPQH

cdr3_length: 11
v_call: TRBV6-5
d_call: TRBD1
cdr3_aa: ASSYSSGTGVY

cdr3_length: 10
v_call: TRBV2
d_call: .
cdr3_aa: ANGTRSSEQF

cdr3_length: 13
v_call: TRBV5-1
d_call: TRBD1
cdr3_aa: ASSFNRGYSYEQY

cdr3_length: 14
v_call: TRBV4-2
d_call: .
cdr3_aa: ASSQAPGSGNTEAF

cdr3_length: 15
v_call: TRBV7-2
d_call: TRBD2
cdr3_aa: ASRRRLAGEVGNEQF

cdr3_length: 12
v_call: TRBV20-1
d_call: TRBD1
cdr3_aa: SARDLTGGYGYT

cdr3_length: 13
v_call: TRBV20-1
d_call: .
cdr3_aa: SALPQGKFNYGYT

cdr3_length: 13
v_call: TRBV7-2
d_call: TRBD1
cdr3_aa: ASNWDSYSPYGYT

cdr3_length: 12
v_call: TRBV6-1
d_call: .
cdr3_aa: TSSEGGGAGEQF

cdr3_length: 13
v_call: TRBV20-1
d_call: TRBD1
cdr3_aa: SAANAGTGPYEQY

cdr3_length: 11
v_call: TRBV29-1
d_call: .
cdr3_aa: SVRKLLTDTQY

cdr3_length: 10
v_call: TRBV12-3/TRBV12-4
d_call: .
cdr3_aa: ASSLTDSAPF